Listed here are 5 T cell receptor beta chains from one sample, sequenced in a study of OX40 agonist ivuxolimab in advanced cancers. Only in-frame clones appear in the TCRdb table, and some are missing; sequencing was by immunoSEQ multiplex PCR. The table lists some 66,000 clones, roughly four fifths of them singletons. The sequenced sample was CD4+ or CD8+ T cells sorted from blood, obtained in a trial of the OX40 agonist ivuxolimab. Receptor source: an adult with an advanced solid tumor such as melanoma, head and neck, liver or kidney cancer.

The J gene is TRBJ1-5, the V gene TRBV15; possible D gene TRBD1, 5 bases. V lost 1 base, J lost 4 bases, and 11 bases lay in between. CDR3 length: 15 residues. In germline, CDR1 is LNHNV, CDR2 YYDKDF (reference sequence). The CDR3, as DNA: TGTGCCACCAGCAGAGGGGGCAGGGATAATCAGCCCCAGCATTTT. As protein: CATSRGGRDNQPQHF.

The chain is built from TRBV6-5 and TRBJ2-1; 7 positions match TRBD1. The germline CDR1 and CDR2 sequences are MNHEY and SVGAGI. The CDR3 contains 16 residues. The ends lost 0 bases at V and 1 base at J; junction bases unmatched: 3. The CDR3 bases are TGTGCCAGCAGTTACTCGACAGGGAGTTCCTACAATGAGCAGTTCTTC. It encodes CASSYSTGSSYNEQFF.

The J gene is TRBJ1-1, the V gene TRBV11-2; no firm D call. This CDR3 comprises 15 residues. Germline CDR1 is SGHAT and CDR2 is FQNNGV. V lost 0 bases to trimming and J lost 9 bases, with 17 bases between them. CDR3 loop: CASSLDTGFLGQAFF. CDR3 bases: TGTGCCAGCAGCTTAGATACGGGTTTCTTAGGGCAAGCTTTCTTT.

This sequence joins TRBV19 and TRBJ2-1; 10 nucleotides line up with TRBD1. The trim removed 9 bases at V and 3 bases at J, leaving 8 bases unmatched. The CDR3 has 15 residues. The germline gives CDR1 LNHDA, CDR2 SQIVND (reference sequence). The chain's CDR3 is CASAARDRGYNEQFF. The DNA of the CDR3 is TGTGCCAGCGCCGCCCGGGACAGGGGCTACAATGAGCAGTTCTTC.

The J gene is TRBJ1-3, the V gene TRBV29-1, with D perhaps matching TRBD1 (6 bases). Trimming shortened V by 0 bases and J by 2 bases, and 14 bases separated the two germline ends. This CDR3 contains 16 residues. Germline lookup yields CDR1 SQVTM and CDR2 ANQGSEA. DNA of the CDR3: TGCAGCGTTGAAGAACCCCGCAGGGGACCTGGAAACACCATATATTTT. Translating it yields CSVEEPRRGPGNTIYF.